This TCR beta chain was identified in a study of T cell responses to AZD1222 COVID-19 vaccine. TCRdb's copy holds only in-frame clones and misses some; the assay was immunoSEQ multiplex PCR. Of under 150,000 clones in the sample, roughly nine tenths were seen once. Here the sequenced sample was peripheral blood, taken 28 days after the second AZD1222 dose. The TCR was taken from an adult who received the AZD1222 COVID-19 vaccine.

CDR3 residues: CASSLDHYEKLFF. CDR3 DNA: TGTGCCAGCAGCTTAGACCACTATGAAAAACTGTTTTTT. The chain uses TRBV7-9 and TRBJ1-4; D is undetermined. Trimming pared 1 base from V and 6 bases from J, leaving 6 bases between. Germline V gives CDR1 SEHNR, CDR2 FQNEAQ (reference sequence). The CDR3 consists of 13 residues.